This entry lists 24 T cell receptor beta chains sequenced from one sample in a study of blood T cells in healthy people across ages. A sample-barcoded 5' primer and a J-beta primer mix were used in a second PCR of roughly 6 to 11 cycles. TCRdb re-called the 5' RACE reads with MiXCR, one entry per CDR3 protein. The data show hundreds of thousands of distinct CDR3 sequences, roughly 60% seen once. The sequencing input was blood. These receptor sequences come from a man aged 25-40 years in good health.

V is TRBV5-1 and J is TRBJ2-1, with D maybe TRBD1 (5 bases). The CDR3 spans 14 residues. The germline V gene has CDR1 SGHRS and CDR2 YFSETQ. Deletions cut 6 bases from V and 5 bases from J, with 15 bases between. CDR3 sequence reads: CASNVQGDDNEQFF. The CDR3 nucleotides read TGCGCCAGCAACGTCCAGGGTGACGACAATGAGCAGTTCTTC.

CDR3 loop: CSARISLTYNEQFF. Written as DNA, the CDR3 is TGCAGTGCTAGGATTAGTCTCACCTACAATGAGCAGTTCTTC. The chain carries TRBV20-1 and TRBJ2-1; D not certain. This CDR3 contains 14 residues. V lost 3 bases and J 2 bases, leaving 11 bases between the germline ends. The germline CDR1 and CDR2 sequences are DFQATT and SNEGSKA (reference sequence).

This clonotype was observed a handful of times. The chain recombines TRBV13 with TRBJ2-6; D is perhaps TRBD1 (5 bases). CDR3 length equals 16 residues. V gave up 3 bases and J gave up 0 bases, with 9 bases separating them. Germline V gene data show CDR1 as PRHDT and CDR2 as FYEKMQ (reference sequence). The CDR3 bases are TGTGCCAGCAGCTTTTTCACAGGCTCTGGGGCCAACGTCCTGACTTTC. Translating gives CASSFFTGSGANVLTF.

This clonotype was picked up a small number of times. The chain joins TRBV11-3 to TRBJ2-7; TRBD1 matches at 8 bases. The junction had 10 bases not matched to a gene; V was cut back by 3 bases and J by 6 bases. This CDR3 region has 15 residues. From germline, CDR1 is SGHNT and CDR2 YENEEA. The CDR3 bases are TGTGCCAGCAGCTTTTCCGGACAGGGTGGTGGCGAGCAGTACTTC. Translating gives CASSFSGQGGGEQYF.

The chain carries TRBV2 and TRBJ2-4; D gene unclear. V was pared by 7 bases and J by 0 bases, with 13 bases between. The germline V gene has CDR1 SNHLY and CDR2 FYNNEI. The CDR3 contains 15 residues. The CDR3 is CASTVGRTAKNIQYF. CDR3 nucleotide sequence: TGTGCCAGCACGGTTGGACGGACAGCCAAAAACATTCAGTACTTC.

This sequence joins TRBV2 and TRBJ1-2; D is undetermined. Germline lookup yields CDR1 SNHLY and CDR2 FYNNEI. V was clipped by 7 bases and J by 0 bases, with 12 bases between them. The CDR3 is 14 residues long. CDR3 sequence reads: CASKRLGANYGYTF. The CDR3 bases are TGTGCCAGCAAAAGATTGGGAGCTAACTATGGCTACACCTTC.

In its sample, this clonotype was seen a few times. V usage is TRBV10-3 and J usage is TRBJ1-2, with 8 bases fitting TRBD1. Trimming cost V 7 bases and J 0 bases; bases outside gene matches: 16. The CDR3 sequence is 18 residues long. Germline V gene lookup returns CDR1 ENHRY and CDR2 SYGVKD. The DNA of the CDR3 is TGTGCCATCAACACTTTCCCGGGACAGGACCTTGCTAACTATGGCTACACCTTC. This sequence encodes CAINTFPGQDLANYGYTF.

This clonotype was seen ten or more times. Here the CDR3 reads CASSPGRIYEQYF. CDR3 nucleotide sequence: TGTGCCAGCAGCCCCGGGAGAATCTACGAGCAGTACTTC. The rearrangement uses TRBV7-9 and TRBJ2-7, with D possibly TRBD2 on 6 matching bases. This CDR3 contains 13 residues. Trimming took off 5 bases at V and 3 bases at J, with 11 bases between the two ends. Looked up from germline, CDR1 is SEHNR and CDR2 is FQNEAQ (reference sequence).

The chain is built from TRBV29-1 and TRBJ1-1; D uncertain. CDR3 length equals 13 residues. Germline CDR1 and CDR2: SQVTM and ANQGSEA. The V end was cut by 6 bases, the J end by 1 base, with 12 bases between. The CDR3 region is CSVGFTGNTEAFF. The DNA for the CDR3 is TGCAGCGTGGGGTTTACGGGGAACACTGAAGCTTTCTTT.

V usage is TRBV29-1 and J usage is TRBJ2-7; tentatively, D is TRBD1 or TRBD2 (5 bases each). V was shortened by 4 bases and J by 6 bases, with 22 bases between the two germline ends. CDR1 SQVTM and CDR2 ANQGSEA come from the germline V gene. The CDR3 has 15 residues. Here the CDR3 reads CSVGASGQGSSEQYF. The DNA for the CDR3 is TGCAGCGTTGGGGCCTCGGGGCAGGGCTCTAGCGAGCAGTACTTC.

This chain connects TRBV20-1 to TRBJ2-7; TRBD1 aligns across 8 bases. The CDR3 extends over 13 amino acids. V lost 7 bases and J lost 0; bases outside the gene matches: 5. The germline V gene encodes CDR1 DFQATT and CDR2 SNEGSKA (reference sequence). The CDR3 sequence: CSGLTGVSYEQYF. The CDR3 nucleotides are TGCAGTGGGCTGACAGGGGTCTCCTACGAGCAGTACTTC.

This chain links TRBV29-1 with TRBJ2-5; 9 nucleotides align to TRBD1. Judging by the DNA end, TRBJ2-7 fits better; the J call may be wrong. The CDR3 runs to 14 residues. The V gene's germline CDR1 is SQVTM and CDR2 ANQGSEA. The CDR3 is CSVEADRGGYEQYF. CDR3 coding DNA: TGCAGCGTTGAGGCGGACAGGGGTGGCTACGAGCAGTACTTC.

This clonotype was recorded at least ten times. The chain links TRBV29-1 to TRBJ1-2; tentative D call: TRBD1 (5 bases). This CDR3 has 13 amino acids. Trimming stripped 5 bases from V and 7 bases from J, with 17 bases between. CDR1 is SQVTM and CDR2 is ANQGSEA in the germline V gene. CDR3 DNA: TGCAGCGTTACGGGGGGTCCCAGTCGTGGCTACACCTTC. This translates into CSVTGGPSRGYTF.

This clonotype came up many times. The chain uses TRBV10-3 and TRBJ1-1; D gene ambiguous. V was pared by 10 bases and J by 8 bases, with 11 bases between. This CDR3 contains 10 residues. Germline lookup yields CDR1 ENHRY and CDR2 SYGVKD. CDR3 sequence reads: CATREREAFF. CDR3 DNA: TGTGCCACCCGCGAACGGGAAGCTTTCTTT.

This chain links TRBV7-2 with TRBJ2-5; 7 nucleotides match TRBD1. CDR3 length equals 18 residues. The germline V gene has CDR1 SGHTA and CDR2 FQGNSA. The V and J ends lost 2 bases and 2 bases, in that order; junction bases with no gene match: 14. DNA of the CDR3: TGTGCCAGCAGCTTACCTCCGCCTACAGGGGTACCACAAGAGACCCAGTACTTC. Amino acids: CASSLPPPTGVPQETQYF.

The genes are TRBV2 and TRBJ1-2; TRBD1 might be the D (5 bases). Germline values: CDR1 SNHLY, CDR2 FYNNEI. CDR3 length equals 15 residues. Trimming cost V 6 bases and J 8 bases, with 22 bases left between them. The CDR3 is CASRKVREGSLGYTF. Written as DNA, the CDR3 is TGTGCCAGCAGGAAGGTCAGGGAAGGTAGTTTGGGCTACACCTTC. The full variable domain, its missing parts supplied by reference TRBV2 and TRBJ1-2, is EPEVTQTPSHQVTQMGQEVILRCVPISNHLYFYWYRQILGQKVEFLVSFYNNEISEKSEIFDDQFSVERPDGSNFTLKIRSTKLEDSAMYFCASRKVREGSLGYTFGSGTRLTVV.

J is TRBJ2-5 and V is TRBV6-2 or TRBV6-3; D not resolved. CDR3 length: 13 residues. In germline, CDR1 is MNHEY, CDR2 SVGEGT. The V end was cut by 3 bases, the J end by 3 bases, with 8 bases between. The CDR3 DNA reads as TGTGCCAGCAGTTATTACTCAAAAGAGACCCAGTACTTC. Protein product: CASSYYSKETQYF.

This clonotype came up once. The chain couples TRBV19 to TRBJ1-5; the D is unclear. Trimming removed 4 bases from V and 5 bases from J, with 18 bases in between. The germline V gene has CDR1 LNHDA and CDR2 SQIVND (reference sequence). This CDR3 comprises 16 residues. CDR3 residues: CASSSWESAIHQPQHF. In DNA form, the CDR3 reads TGTGCCAGTAGTAGCTGGGAGTCAGCAATCCATCAGCCCCAGCATTTT.

The chain uses TRBV29-1 and TRBJ1-1; 12 bases agree with TRBD1. The CDR3 consists of 15 residues. The V and J ends lost 3 bases and 7 bases, in that order; junction bases with no gene match: 9. The V gene's germline CDR1 is SQVTM and CDR2 ANQGSEA. DNA for the CDR3: TGCAGCGTTGATGCCGGGACAGGGGGCGGGAATGAAGCTTTCTTT. Translating it yields CSVDAGTGGGNEAFF.

The chain recombines TRBV7-2 with TRBJ2-5, with D maybe TRBD2 (6 bases). Trimming removed 8 bases at V and 1 base at J, with 17 bases between. Germline values: CDR1 SGHTA, CDR2 FQGNSA. The CDR3 is 15 amino acids. This chain's CDR3 is CASSKAAGSQETQYF. CDR3 in DNA: TGTGCCAGCTCCAAAGCGGCGGGGAGCCAAGAGACCCAGTACTTC.

This rearrangement joins TRBV29-1 to TRBJ2-1; TRBD1 matches 7 bases. Germline V gene data show CDR1 as SQVTM and CDR2 as ANQGSEA. V shed 6 bases and J 11 bases; nucleotides not matched to a gene: 1. There are 9 residues in the CDR3. CDR3 nucleotide sequence: TGCAGCGTGGGACAGAAGCAGTTCTTC. It specifies CSVGQKQFF.

The gene calls are TRBV28 and TRBJ2-3; D possibly corresponds to TRBD2 (5 bases). V lost 4 bases to trimming and J lost 5 bases, with 19 bases between them. This CDR3 has 16 amino acids. The V gene's germline CDR1 is MDHEN and CDR2 SYDVKM. The CDR3, as DNA: TGTGCCAGCAGTTCCCCGGGCAGTCCTCGGGGAGATACGCAGTATTTT. It yields the protein CASSSPGSPRGDTQYF.

This chain joins TRBV27 and TRBJ2-1; 12 nucleotides match TRBD2. CDR1 is MNHEY, CDR2 SMNVEV, per germline (reference sequence). The junction had 15 bases not matched to a gene; V was cut back by 2 bases and J by 13 bases. The CDR3 covers 17 residues. CDR3 amino acids: CASSLLAGGPIQETQFF. CDR3 sequence (DNA): TGTGCCAGCAGTTTACTAGCGGGGGGGCCAATCCAAGAGACCCAGTTCTTC.

V and J are TRBV20-1 and TRBJ2-5; no clear D. Trimming took 4 bases from V and 1 from J, leaving 10 bases between them. CDR3 length: 13 residues. The V gene's germline CDR1 is DFQATT and CDR2 SNEGSKA (reference sequence). The CDR3 here is CSAKETGQETQYF. DNA for the CDR3: TGCAGTGCTAAAGAGACGGGCCAAGAGACCCAGTACTTC.